The 20 T cell receptor beta chains below come from one sample, sequenced in a study of T cell responses to AZD1222 COVID-19 vaccine. Method: immunoSEQ multiplex PCR; TCRdb's copy keeps in-frame clones and lacks some. The table has some 110,000 clones, about 89% seen once; the top ten hold 7.1%. Sequencing was performed on peripheral blood, taken 28 days after the second AZD1222 dose. The source is an adult who received the AZD1222 COVID-19 vaccine.

This sequence joins TRBV6-2 or TRBV6-3 and TRBJ2-3; D may be TRBD2 (5 bases). Germline V gene sequence: CDR1 MNHEY, CDR2 SVGEGT. This CDR3 contains 14 residues. V shed 2 bases and J shed 3 bases, with 9 bases lying between them. The CDR3 DNA follows: TGTGCCAGCAGTTACCGGGAAATTACAGATACGCAGTATTTT. It codes for CASSYREITDTQYF.

The J gene is TRBJ2-3, the V gene TRBV4-1; 9 bases are a match to TRBD1. Germline assignment: CDR1 MGHRA and CDR2 YSYEKL. The CDR3 has 15 residues. The V gene end was trimmed by 4 bases and the J gene end by 4 bases; junction bases not matched to a gene: 6. This CDR3 is CASSLAGQGADTQYF. In nucleotides, the CDR3 is TGCGCCAGCAGCCTCGCGGGACAGGGAGCAGATACGCAGTATTTT.

V is TRBV25-1 and J is TRBJ2-7; TRBD2 matches at 7 bases. Germline lookup yields CDR1 MGHDK and CDR2 SYGVNS. This CDR3 region has 17 residues. With 3 bases clipped from V and 1 base from J, the junction kept 12 bases outside the gene matches. Here the CDR3 reads CASSDVLWLAESYEQYF. The CDR3 region has the DNA TGTGCCAGCAGTGATGTATTGTGGCTAGCGGAATCCTACGAGCAGTACTTC.

This rearrangement joins TRBV7-9 to TRBJ1-2, with D possibly being TRBD1 (6 bases). V was clipped by 0 bases and J by 3 bases, with 11 bases between them. The length of the CDR3 is 15 residues. Germline V CDR1 and CDR2: SEHNR, FQNEAQ (reference sequence). CDR3 nucleotide sequence: TGTGCCAGCAGCTTAGCCTGGGCAGGGGACTATGGCTACACCTTC. This encodes CASSLAWAGDYGYTF.

V is TRBV18 and J is TRBJ2-3; 8 bases match TRBD2. In germline, CDR1 is KGHSH, CDR2 LQKENI. The V gene end was trimmed by 3 bases and the J gene end by 5 bases; junction bases not matched to a gene: 7. CDR3 length: 15 amino acids. The DNA of the CDR3 is TGTGCCAGCTCACCCGCCGGGGGGGCCATAGATACGCAGTATTTT. Protein sequence: CASSPAGGAIDTQYF.

This rearrangement joins TRBV28 to TRBJ2-7; the D call may be TRBD1 or TRBD2 (6 bases each). Germline V gene data show CDR1 as MDHEN and CDR2 as SYDVKM. This CDR3 spans 13 amino acids. CDR3 loop: CAAAGTPTYEQYF. The DNA of the CDR3 is TGTGCGGCCGCGGGGACACCAACCTACGAGCAGTACTTC.

The chain recombines TRBV7-3 with TRBJ1-3; the D is unclear. The CDR3 length is 13 residues. Germline assignment: CDR1 SGHTA and CDR2 FQGTGA. The germline V and J ends were trimmed by 2 bases and 2 bases, with 4 bases remaining between them. This CDR3 reads CASSLGTGNTIYF. The CDR3 nucleotides read TGTGCCAGCAGCTTAGGGACTGGAAACACCATATATTTT. Full variable domain (missing parts from reference TRBV7-3 and TRBJ1-3): GAGVSQTPSNKVTEKGKYVELRCDPISGHTALYWYRQSLGQGPEFLIYFQGTGAADDSGLPNDRFFAVRPEGSVSTLKIQRTERGDSAVYLCASSLGTGNTIYFGEGSWLTVV.

The chain has TRBV5-1 and TRBJ1-3; D is unclear. V was clipped by 3 bases and J by 2 bases, with 6 bases between them. Germline assignment: CDR1 SGHRS and CDR2 YFSETQ. CDR3 size: 13 residues. The CDR3 DNA is TGCGCCAGCAGCTCGACCCCTGGAAACACCATATATTTT. Its translation is CASSSTPGNTIYF.

The sample holds one count of this clone. The chain is built from TRBV21-1 and TRBJ1-1; TRBD1 reflects the table's D call only, with no check against the DNA. TRBV21-1 is listed as a pseudogene. The CDR3 spans 11 residues. DNA for the CDR3: TGTGCCAGCACTAAACAGGCCCCGAAATACTTT. It encodes CASTKQAPKYF.

CDR3 coding DNA: TGTGCCAGCAGTGCGGGGGGGCTCTACGAGCAGTACTTC. It yields the protein CASSAGGLYEQYF. The chain joins TRBV28 to TRBJ2-7; 9 nucleotides match TRBD2. The CDR3 extends over 13 amino acids. Germline CDR1 and CDR2: MDHEN and SYDVKM. With 5 bases clipped from V and 3 bases from J, the junction kept 2 bases outside the gene matches.

The chain is built from TRBV7-9 and TRBJ2-4, with D possibly being TRBD1 (6 bases). The CDR3 has 16 amino acids. Per germline, CDR1 SEHNR and CDR2 FQNEAQ (reference sequence). Between the trimmed V and J ends, which lost 5 bases and 2 bases, there was a span of 16 bases. CDR3 nucleotide sequence: TGTGCCAGCAGCCTAGGGGCAGGGGTGTCCAAAAACATTCAGTACTTC. Protein: CASSLGAGVSKNIQYF. The whole variable domain, filled in from reference TRBV7-9 and TRBJ2-4, reads DTGVSQNPRHKITKRGQNVTFRCDPISEHNRLYWYRQTLGQGPEFLTYFQNEAQLEKSRLLSDRFSAERPKGSFSTLEIQRTEQGDSAMYLCASSLGAGVSKNIQYFGAGTRLSVL.

V and J are TRBV7-3 and TRBJ2-1, with TRBD1 as a possible D gene (6 bases). Looked up from germline, CDR1 is SGHTA and CDR2 is FQGTGA. CDR3 length: 14 amino acids. Trimming shortened V by 3 bases and J by 5 bases, and 11 bases separated the two germline ends. Written as DNA, the CDR3 is TGTGCCAGCAGCTTGACAGGCACCCACAATGAGCAGTTCTTC. This encodes CASSLTGTHNEQFF.

The V and J genes are TRBV9 and TRBJ2-5, with 12 bases matching TRBD2. Germline CDR1 and CDR2: SGDLS and YYNGEE. This CDR3 region has 19 residues. Trimming removed 0 bases from V and 4 bases from J; junction bases left unmatched: 13. CDR3 in amino acids: CASSVGTSGRRSFGETQYF. In DNA form, the CDR3 reads TGTGCCAGCAGCGTAGGTACTAGCGGGAGGAGGAGTTTTGGAGAGACCCAGTACTTC.

CDR3 residues: CASSLEAGVPHNEQFF. The DNA of the CDR3 is TGTGCCAGCAGCTTAGAGGCGGGAGTTCCCCACAATGAGCAGTTCTTC. The chain couples TRBV7-6 to TRBJ2-1, with 7 nucleotides matching TRBD2. Germline V gives CDR1 SGHVS, CDR2 FNYEAQ. The CDR3 has 16 residues. V dropped 1 base and J dropped 5; count of bases not matched to a gene: 8.

The chain links TRBV18 to TRBJ2-7, with a tentative D call TRBD2 (6 bases). V lost 6 bases to trimming and J lost 4 bases, with 19 bases between them. The CDR3 consists of 15 residues. CDR1 and CDR2 from the germline V gene are KGHSH and LQKENI. DNA of the CDR3: TGTGCCAGCTCGCGGGACTTTTTATCGGCGTACGAGCAGTACTTC. Translating it yields CASSRDFLSAYEQYF.

This clone was observed a few times. V usage is TRBV28 and J usage is TRBJ2-7; TRBD1 might be the D (6 bases). Between the trimmed V and J ends, which lost 5 bases and 6 bases, there was a span of 17 bases. Germline assignment: CDR1 MDHEN and CDR2 SYDVKM. This CDR3 has 14 residues. DNA for the CDR3: TGTGCCAGCAGTCCATTCAGGGGCCGGTTCGAGCAGTACTTC. This gives the protein CASSPFRGRFEQYF. The entire variable domain, with the rest obtained from reference TRBV28 and TRBJ2-7, is as follows: DVKVTQSSRYLVKRTGEKVFLECVQDMDHENMFWYRQDPGLGLRLIYFSYDVKMKEKGDIPEGYSVSREKKERFSLILESASTNQTSMYLCASSPFRGRFEQYFGPGTRLTVT.

This CDR3 is CASSLGGLLHEQYF. CDR3 bases: TGTGCCAGCTCCCTCGGGGGTCTTCTCCACGAGCAGTACTTC. J is TRBJ2-7 and V is TRBV18; D possibly corresponds to TRBD2 (6 bases). Trimming stripped 6 bases from V and 5 bases from J, with 17 bases between. From germline, CDR1 is KGHSH and CDR2 LQKENI. CDR3 size: 14 residues. Drawing the rest from reference TRBV18 and TRBJ2-7, the complete variable domain is NAGVMQNPRHLVRRRGQEARLRCSPMKGHSHVYWYRQLPEEGLKFMVYLQKENIIDESGMPKERFSAEFPKEGPSILRIQQVVRGDSAAYFCASSLGGLLHEQYFGPGTRLTVT.

The V call is TRBV25-1, the J call TRBJ2-3; D ambiguous. This CDR3 contains 17 residues. Germline-derived CDR1 and CDR2 are MGHDK and SYGVNS. Trimming shortened V by 3 bases and J by 0 bases, and 16 bases separated the two germline ends. In DNA form, the CDR3 reads TGTGCCAGCAGTGATGAGCTCGTTAAGGATAGCACAGATACGCAGTATTTT. Its translation is CASSDELVKDSTDTQYF.

This chain uses TRBV30 with TRBJ2-5, with D possibly being TRBD2 (5 bases). CDR3 length: 11 residues. Germline loops: CDR1 GTSNPN, CDR2 SVGIG (reference sequence). Trimming left V 0 bases short and J 9 bases short, with 8 bases between. In DNA form, the CDR3 reads TGTGCCTGGAGTGTGGGAGTTTCCCAGTACTTC. As protein: CAWSVGVSQYF.

Notes on this clone: The junction and the germline gene differ at one end; a read error may be behind it. The chain recombines TRBV6-5 with TRBJ1-3; D gene ambiguous. Germline CDR1 and CDR2: MNHEY and SVGAGI. The CDR3 extends over 11 amino acids. CDR3 region: CATLRGDTIYF. The CDR3 DNA reads TGTGCCACCCTACGTGGAGACACCATATATTTT.